These 32 T cell receptor beta chains share one sample of origin, sequenced in a study of T cells in Graves' hyperthyroidism and ophthalmopathy. RNA transcripts served as the template for amplifying TCR beta CDR3 regions. The HTBI set primed first-round TCR CDR3 RT-PCR. TCRdb re-analysed the multiplex PCR reads in MiXCR, keeping a single row per CDR3 protein. This sample has roughly 650,000 distinct CDR3 sequences, with roughly 15% found just once. Sample: blood. The receptor set was obtained from a woman aged 40 to 50 with Graves' ophthalmopathy.

The rearrangement joins TRBV27 to TRBJ1-1; D perhaps matches TRBD1 (6 bases). CDR3 size: 13 residues. The ends were cut back, 3 bases at V and 6 bases at J, with 11 bases in the middle. Germline lookup yields CDR1 MNHEY and CDR2 SMNVEV (reference sequence). The DNA of the CDR3 is TGTGCCAGCAGTTTCTCAGGGGTCCCTGAAGCTTTCTTT. Translated: CASSFSGVPEAFF.

This clonotype was detected many times. The chain uses TRBV11-1 and TRBJ1-1, with D possibly matching TRBD1 (5 bases). There are 15 residues in the CDR3. Germline CDR1 and CDR2: SGHAT and FQDESV (reference sequence). V was shortened by 1 base and J by 10 bases, with 19 bases between the two germline ends. Here the CDR3 reads CASSLEDSGGTGAFF. CDR3 sequence (DNA): TGTGCCAGCAGCTTAGAAGACTCAGGCGGGACGGGAGCTTTCTTT.

This chain connects TRBV5-1 to TRBJ2-2, with TRBD2 identical over 7 bases. Germline lookup yields CDR1 SGHRS and CDR2 YFSETQ. This CDR3 comprises 16 residues. The V segment lost 0 bases and the J segment 5 bases; nucleotides outside the gene matches: 7. CDR3 amino acids: CASSLVSGIKTGELFF. The CDR3 DNA reads as TGCGCCAGCAGCTTGGTGAGCGGGATAAAAACCGGGGAGCTGTTTTTT.

This chain links TRBV6-1 with TRBJ2-7; TRBD1 matches at 12 bases. The length of the CDR3 is 21 residues. V lost 5 bases and J lost 3; bases outside the gene matches: 23. Germline values: CDR1 MNHNS, CDR2 SASEGT. The CDR3 spells CASSSRDRGLQREGRYYEQYF. The DNA for the CDR3 is TGTGCCAGCAGTTCCCGGGACAGGGGGCTTCAGCGGGAGGGCCGGTACTACGAGCAGTACTTC.

In its sample, this clonotype was seen a few times. Given a much more abundant clone one base away, this may be a read error. The chain employs TRBV20-1 and TRBJ2-7; 7 positions agree with TRBD1. Looked up from germline, CDR1 is DFQATT and CDR2 is SNEGSKA (reference sequence). After removal of 3 bases from V and 5 bases from J, the junction contained 7 bases not matched to a gene. There are 13 residues in the CDR3. This CDR3 is CSARSDTGDEQYF. CDR3 coding DNA: TGCAGTGCTAGGTCCGACACAGGGGACGAGCAGTACTTC.

This clonotype was observed many times. This CDR3 reads CACTGLDNNEQFF. Here the CDR3 DNA reads TGTGCCTGCACCGGACTAGACAATAATGAGCAGTTCTTC. This sequence joins TRBV30 and TRBJ2-1, with 7 positions matching TRBD2. The CDR3 is 13 amino acids. Trimming removed 6 bases from V and 7 bases from J; junction bases left unmatched: 9. Germline lookup yields CDR1 GTSNPN and CDR2 SVGIG (reference sequence).

This clonotype was found many times. The chain combines TRBV18 with TRBJ1-2, with a tentative D call TRBD1 (6 bases). From germline, CDR1 is KGHSH and CDR2 LQKENI. The V end was cut by 2 bases, the J end by 5 bases, with 15 bases between. The CDR3 consists of 15 residues. The DNA for the CDR3 is TGTGCCAGCTCACCAAACGGACAGCCGGATTATGGCTACACCTTC. Its protein is CASSPNGQPDYGYTF.

This clonotype was seen many times. The chain combines TRBV5-1 with TRBJ1-3, with D hard to call. This CDR3 spans 13 amino acids. The germline gives CDR1 SGHRS, CDR2 YFSETQ. V lost 0 bases and J lost 5, with 6 bases in between. The CDR3 protein is CASSLDNRNTIYF. The CDR3 bases are TGCGCCAGCAGCTTGGACAACCGAAACACCATATATTTT. The full variable domain, rest sourced from reference TRBV5-1 and TRBJ1-3, is KAGVTQTPRYLIKTRGQQVTLSCSPISGHRSVSWYQQTPGQGLQFLFEYFSETQRNKGNFPGRFSGRQFSNSRSEMNVSTLELGDSALYLCASSLDNRNTIYFGEGSWLTVV.

This chain links TRBV7-9 with TRBJ1-1; D not certain. Trimming shortened V by 1 base and J by 3 bases, and 9 bases separated the two germline ends. CDR1 is SEHNR, CDR2 FQNEAQ, per germline (reference sequence). This CDR3 contains 14 residues. This CDR3 reads CASSLEVSYTEAFF. DNA of the CDR3: TGTGCCAGCAGCTTAGAAGTCAGTTACACTGAAGCTTTCTTT.

In its sample, this clonotype was seen many times. A read error may account for a junction end that differs from germline. The chain uses TRBV27 and TRBJ2-1, with a weak D call TRBD1 (5 bases). CDR1 MNHEY and CDR2 SMNVEV come from the germline V gene (reference sequence). The CDR3 loop spans 16 amino acids. CDR3: CASSLSGSSSYNEQFF. CDR3 DNA: TGTGCCAGCAGCTTATCAGGGTCTAGCTCCTACAATGAGCAGTTCTTC.

This clonotype has only a few counts. V is TRBV5-1 and J is TRBJ1-1, with 7 nucleotides matching TRBD1. J gave up 0 bases and V 4 bases, and 6 bases lay outside the gene matches. The CDR3 sequence is 15 residues long. Germline CDR1 is SGHRS and CDR2 is YFSETQ. The CDR3: CASSAPQGMNTEAFF. CDR3 DNA sequence: TGCGCCAGCAGCGCCCCACAGGGGATGAACACTGAAGCTTTCTTT.

The genes are TRBV19 and TRBJ1-1; D remains unclear. The V gene lost 6 bases and the J gene lost 3 bases, with 17 bases spanning the gap. From germline, CDR1 is LNHDA and CDR2 SQIVND (reference sequence). The CDR3 covers 15 residues. DNA for the CDR3: TGTGCCAGTAGGTATAAAGGGTCGTACGACACTGAAGCTTTCTTT. This encodes CASRYKGSYDTEAFF.

The chain employs TRBV7-2 and TRBJ2-1; 8 nucleotides line up with TRBD1. The CDR3 is 19 amino acids. The junction had 24 bases not matched to a gene; V was cut back by 6 bases and J by 8 bases. Germline CDR1 and CDR2: SGHTA and FQGNSA. CDR3 sequence: CASSYRDRKYYIGQDEQFF. For the CDR3, the DNA is TGTGCCAGCAGTTATCGGGACAGGAAATATTATATCGGGCAGGATGAGCAGTTCTTC.

This clonotype was counted at least ten times. The chain combines TRBV19 with TRBJ1-2; a possible D gene is TRBD1 (5 bases). V dropped 6 bases and J dropped 7 bases, with 9 bases sitting between them. The germline V gene has CDR1 LNHDA and CDR2 SQIVND (reference sequence). This CDR3 comprises 11 residues. This CDR3 reads CASRRGGGYTF. CDR3 sequence (DNA): TGTGCCAGTAGGAGGGGTGGTGGCTACACCTTC.

This clonotype occurred many times. The chain combines TRBV18 with TRBJ2-3; the D is unclear. The CDR3 length is 13 residues. Trimming removed 5 bases at V and 0 bases at J, with 6 bases between. CDR1 KGHSH and CDR2 LQKENI come from the germline V gene. The DNA for the CDR3 is TGTGCCAGCTCAGGGATTAGCACAGATACGCAGTATTTT. It yields the protein CASSGISTDTQYF.

The chain employs TRBV19 and TRBJ2-3; no clear D. Germline assignment: CDR1 LNHDA and CDR2 SQIVND (reference sequence). The CDR3 runs to 14 residues. Trimming left V 5 bases short and J 1 base short, with 10 bases between. The DNA for the CDR3 is TGTGCCAGTAGTGAATCAATTGGCACAGATACGCAGTATTTT. This translates into CASSESIGTDTQYF.

Regarding this clonotype: This clone may be a read error of a much larger clone one base away. The V gene is TRBV6-2 or TRBV6-3, the J gene TRBJ2-5; D perhaps matches TRBD2 (7 bases). CDR3 length: 16 amino acids. Germline lookup yields CDR1 MNHEY and CDR2 SVGEGT. Here the CDR3 DNA reads TGTGCCGGCAGTTCGCTTGCGGCGGGGGCTGAAGAGACCCAGTACTTC. Its protein product is CAGSSLAAGAEETQYF.

Many counts were recorded for this clonotype. This chain links TRBV6-1 with TRBJ1-1, with unresolved D. Germline loops: CDR1 MNHNS, CDR2 SASEGT. CDR3 length: 13 amino acids. Trimming left V 5 bases short and J 0 bases short, with 7 bases between. CDR3 coding DNA: TGTGCCAGCAGTCAAAGGGTGAACACTGAAGCTTTCTTT. Translating it yields CASSQRVNTEAFF.

This clonotype appeared a few times. The chain links TRBV27 to TRBJ1-6, with D possibly being TRBD1 (5 bases). The CDR3 contains 13 residues. The V and J ends lost 3 bases and 8 bases respectively, with 8 bases between them. Germline lookup yields CDR1 MNHEY and CDR2 SMNVEV (reference sequence). The CDR3 bases are TGTGCCAGCAGTTTCGAGGGGTATTCACCCCTCCACTTT. This encodes CASSFEGYSPLHF.

V usage is TRBV5-1 and J usage is TRBJ2-1; 9 bases align to TRBD1. V lost 0 bases, J lost 7 bases, and 11 bases stayed unmatched. Germline-derived CDR1 and CDR2 are SGHRS and YFSETQ. The length of the CDR3 is 17 residues. The CDR3 here is CASSLEVGQGRVNEQFF. CDR3 coding DNA: TGCGCCAGCAGCTTGGAAGTGGGACAGGGTCGTGTAAATGAGCAGTTCTTC.

This clonotype appeared many times. The chain joins TRBV5-1 to TRBJ2-3; TRBD1 is a possible D gene (5 bases). V gave up 4 bases and J gave up 4 bases, with 10 bases separating them. CDR1 and CDR2 (germline): SGHRS, YFSETQ. The CDR3 length is 13 residues. CDR3: CASSIDSPDTQYF. The CDR3 DNA sequence: TGCGCCAGCAGCATAGACAGTCCAGATACGCAGTATTTT.

V gene TRBV12-3 or TRBV12-4 combines with J gene TRBJ2-3, with TRBD2 matching over 11 bases. J was trimmed by 3 bases and V by 4 bases; bases with no gene match: 12. This CDR3 has 18 residues. This CDR3 reads CASSSHRLAGLVTDTQYF. The CDR3 DNA follows: TGTGCCAGCAGTTCCCACCGACTAGCGGGACTTGTTACAGATACGCAGTATTTT.

This sequence joins TRBV3-1 and TRBJ1-3; D unclear. V was clipped by 4 bases and J by 4 bases, with 14 bases between them. CDR3 size: 15 residues. Germline values: CDR1 LGHDT, CDR2 YNNKEL (reference sequence). The CDR3 protein is CASSRGTGLGNTIYF. CDR3 nucleotides: TGTGCCAGCAGCCGGGGTACGGGATTGGGAAACACCATATATTTT.

This clonotype was picked up many times. The chain recombines TRBV18 with TRBJ2-3; D might be TRBD2 (6 bases). Trimming took 3 bases from V and 2 from J, leaving 12 bases between them. CDR1 KGHSH and CDR2 LQKENI come from the germline V gene. The CDR3 is made up of 15 amino acids. For the CDR3, the DNA is TGTGCCAGCTCACCGGTTGGGAGGAACACAGATACGCAGTATTTT. It translates to CASSPVGRNTDTQYF.

The gene calls are TRBV7-8 and TRBJ1-2, with 11 nucleotides matching TRBD1. The ends lost 5 bases at V and 5 bases at J; junction bases unmatched: 10. Germline V gene data show CDR1 as SGHVS and CDR2 as FQNEAQ. The CDR3 consists of 16 residues. CDR3 sequence: CASSPHGQGAGYGYTF. CDR3 nucleotides: TGTGCCAGCAGCCCTCACGGACAGGGGGCCGGGTATGGCTACACCTTC.

This clonotype was detected only a few times. This rearrangement joins TRBV6-1 to TRBJ1-6, with TRBD1 matching 11 bases. The CDR3 covers 14 residues. Germline V CDR1 and CDR2: MNHNS, SASEGT. Trimming at V came to 5 bases and at J to 8 bases, leaving 2 bases not matched to a gene. CDR3 sequence reads: CASSRTGGYSPLHF. CDR3 sequence (DNA): TGTGCCAGCAGTCGGACAGGGGGCTATTCACCCCTCCACTTT.

This clonotype has a count of ten or more. The genes are TRBV20-1 and TRBJ1-1, with D perhaps TRBD1 (5 bases). The germline V and J ends were trimmed by 4 bases and 6 bases, with 18 bases remaining between them. This CDR3 spans 14 amino acids. The germline V gene encodes CDR1 DFQATT and CDR2 SNEGSKA (reference sequence). CDR3 coding DNA: TGCAGTGCTACTGGGGCCAGGCAGGTCCCTGAAGCTTTCTTT. Its translation: CSATGARQVPEAFF.

This clonotype occurred many times. The V gene is TRBV18, the J gene TRBJ1-4; D ambiguous. The CDR3 extends over 14 amino acids. Germline assignment: CDR1 KGHSH and CDR2 LQKENI. V was shortened by 3 bases and J by 5 bases, with 10 bases between the two germline ends. The CDR3 here is CASSPTALNEKLFF. CDR3 bases: TGTGCCAGCTCACCGACGGCACTCAATGAAAAACTGTTTTTT.

This chain connects TRBV11-2 to TRBJ2-2; maybe TRBD2 (5 bases). Deletions cut 1 base from V and 6 bases from J, with 12 bases between. This CDR3 is 15 amino acids long. Per the germline V gene, CDR1 is SGHAT and CDR2 is FQNNGV. The CDR3 protein is CASSLVATGAGELFF. The CDR3 region has the DNA TGTGCCAGCAGCTTAGTCGCTACCGGGGCCGGGGAGCTGTTTTTT.

This clonotype was recorded once. The genes are TRBV18 and TRBJ2-3; D is unclear. The germline gives CDR1 KGHSH, CDR2 LQKENI. With 6 bases removed from V and 3 bases from J, the gap between germline ends came to 10 bases. CDR3 size: 13 residues. Here the CDR3 reads CASSNSGTDTQYF. CDR3 nucleotide sequence: TGTGCCAGCTCCAACTCCGGGACAGATACGCAGTATTTT.

This clonotype was detected many times. The chain joins TRBV28 to TRBJ2-1; 8 nucleotides agree with TRBD2. The CDR3 totals 14 residues. Germline V gene sequence: CDR1 MDHEN, CDR2 SYDVKM. The J segment lost 5 bases and the V segment lost 5 bases, leaving 5 bases of the junction unmatched. CDR3 sequence: CASSERTSHNEQFF. The CDR3 DNA follows: TGTGCCAGCAGTGAACGGACTAGCCACAATGAGCAGTTCTTC.

This clonotype was picked up many times. The V gene is TRBV29-1, the J gene TRBJ2-7; no reliable D call. Per germline, CDR1 SQVTM and CDR2 ANQGSEA. The CDR3 contains 13 residues. The germline V and J ends were trimmed by 3 bases and 3 bases, with 12 bases remaining between them. The CDR3 DNA reads TGCAGCGTTGACGCCGATGGGCTCTACGAGCAGTACTTC. Translated: CSVDADGLYEQYF.